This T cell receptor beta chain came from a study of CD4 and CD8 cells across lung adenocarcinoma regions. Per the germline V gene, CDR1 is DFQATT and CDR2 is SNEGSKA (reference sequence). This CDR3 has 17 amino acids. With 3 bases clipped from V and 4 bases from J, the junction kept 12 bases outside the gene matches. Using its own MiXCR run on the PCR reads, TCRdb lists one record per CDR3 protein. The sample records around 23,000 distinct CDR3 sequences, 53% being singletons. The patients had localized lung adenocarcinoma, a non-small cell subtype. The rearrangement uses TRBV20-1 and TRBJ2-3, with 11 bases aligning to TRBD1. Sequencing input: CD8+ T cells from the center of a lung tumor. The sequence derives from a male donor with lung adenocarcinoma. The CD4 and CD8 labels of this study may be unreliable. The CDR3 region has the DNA TGCAGTGCTAGTCCCCGGTTCGGGACAGGGGGGTCAGATACGCAGTATTTT. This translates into CSASPRFGTGGSDTQYF.